This T cell receptor beta chain was captured in a study of read filtering for tumor transcriptome and immune sequencing (dated by TCRdb to 2018 to 2020). General notes on the study: The cohort was composed of about 18 male and 14 to 15 female patients, with a mean age of around 66 years and an age range of roughly 47 to 90. By revised international staging, roughly 8 patients were R-ISS I, under 20 were R-ISS II and 6 or 7 were R-ISS III. After DNase treatment, whole-transcriptome libraries were prepared with the TruSeq RNA Access Library Prep Kit. Per sample, about 4.05 to 11 million TCR-region mapped reads were obtained with IR-seq, compared with only roughly 85 to 1273 with RNA-seq. Using the same bone marrow samples, the study ran both targeted immune repertoire sequencing and bulk whole-transcriptome sequencing and then compared the TCR repertoires from each method. As a main aim, a read-filtering strategy for immune repertoire data was addressed, with the specific question being whether clonotypes supported by a single read should be removed.

From cysteine to phenylalanine, the CDR3 is 16 amino acids long. CDR3 DNA is the only sequence kept; it has 48 bases, read in frame from the first base. Trimming takes 0 bases from V and 0 bases from J, and the germline ends sit 10 bases apart. Looking up the germline V gene yields CDR1 SGDLS and CDR2 YYNGEE. Points on this clonotype: The specificity of this receptor is unknown. No quality values exist for individual bases; no much larger clone is one base distant.

Starting from 350 to 500 ng RNA, TCR libraries were constructed with the Immunoverse kit using molecular barcoded adaptors that cover the alpha/delta and beta/gamma chains. TCR library preparation used the same RNA that went into transcriptome sequencing. Sequencing of TCR libraries was carried out on an Illumina HiSeq 4000 with 2 x 150 cycles. Per the source publication's procedure: TCR reads were aligned to human V, D, J and C references and assembled into CDR3 clonotypes with MiXCR, including quality filtering and error correction. The tcR package in R was used for analysis of clonotype counts and gene usage diversity. Raw mapping reads were checked after the RNA-seq reads had been mapped by STAR aligner version 2.5.3a onto the human GRCh37 genome. To test how sequencing depth affects detected clonotypes, IR-seq fastq files were randomly downsampled with Seqtk 1.3. TCRdb reprocessed the public reads (quality trimming at Q25 with fastp, clone calling with MiXCR) and kept in-frame beta chains. Every CDR3 protein is listed once, alongside the most common genes and DNA of its rows. In this record, the V and J calls reflect TCRdb's handling and not the investigators' own analysis. Across this sample there are roughly 90,000 distinct CDR3 sequences, with under 25% seen only once. The ten largest clonotypes hold 10% to 12% of the sample.

What the study reported, not specific to this receptor: The sorted CD138-negative fraction was a mixed bone marrow immune population, not purified T cells. In IR-seq, single-read clonotypes were 80% to 90% of clonotypes but about 3.5% of total reads; in RNA-seq they were about 70% of clonotypes and about 40% of reads. The correlation between IR-seq and RNA-seq shared clonotype proportions was increased by removal of single-read clonotypes. Compared with RNA-seq, IR-seq captured clonotypes at much greater depth and more reliably, and a smaller IR-seq throughput was enough to identify most of the shared clonotypes.

Every patient had bone marrow sampled at the time of active disease. Bone marrow mononuclear cells were isolated by Ficoll-Hypaque density gradient centrifugation. CD138-negative cells were obtained by negative selection after labeling with CD138 magnetic microbeads on a MACS separator, removing myeloma plasma cells. The purity of the isolated cells was checked by flow cytometry with CD138 antibodies on an Attune NxT. Total RNA was extracted using TRIzol reagent and was quantified on a NanoDrop spectrophotometer. For each patient, the CD138-negative bone marrow sample underwent paired RNA-seq and IR-seq.

Specimen: a population of CD138-negative cells sorted from bone marrow. Reading the label with the study, this specimen's cell subset or site is: bone marrow mononuclear cells depleted of CD138+ plasma/myeloma cells by negative magnetic selection. This TCR derives from a donor over 35 with multiple myeloma. The rearranged segments are TRBV9 and TRBJ1-3; confidence is insufficient to name the D gene. The CDR3 in this case is CASSVGVGSSGNTIYF. The sequenced DNA is TGTGCCAGCAGCGTAGGGGTAGGAAGCTCTGGAAACACCATATATTTT.